The rows below give T cell receptor beta chains drawn from one sample of a study of tumor and adjacent non-tumor tissue in lung cancer. Each CDR3 protein gets one entry after TCRdb re-called the multiplex PCR reads with MiXCR. The sample consists of more than 120,000 distinct CDR3 sequences, around 61% of them appearing once. The sequencing input was lung tumor tissue. The receptors derive from a man between 60 and 75 years old with small cell lung cancer. CDR3s include the opening cysteine and the closing phenylalanine or tryptophan. The order of the fields is J gene, clone size, D gene, V gene, CDR3 DNA, CDR3 protein. D genes are given only for firm matches. Clone sizes are given selectively: once, few, many, or a class where the clone is expanded.

TRBJ2-5 | - | TRBD2 | TRBV29-1 | TGTGGCGGGGGACTAGCGGTAGCAGAGACCCAGTACTTC | CGGGLAVAETQYF
TRBJ1-4 | - | - | TRBV4-1 | TGCGCCAGCAGCCTACAGGAAACTAATGAAAAACTGTTTTTT | CASSLQETNEKLFF
TRBJ1-2 | - | TRBD1 | TRBV6-1 | TGTGCCAGCAGCGGAAGGACAGGGTCCTATGGCTACACCTTC | CASSGRTGSYGYTF
TRBJ2-1 | many | TRBD2 | TRBV12-3/TRBV12-4 | TGTGCCAGCAGTTTAGGGACTAGCCGGAGCAATGAGCAGTTCTTC | CASSLGTSRSNEQFF
TRBJ1-6 | - | - | TRBV12-3/TRBV12-4 | TGTGCCAGCAGTTCGGTAGGGGGGGTTCACCCCCTCCACTTT | CASSSVGGVHPLHF
TRBJ1-2 | - | - | TRBV5-4 | TGTGCCAGCAACTTTGCCCGGTGGGGCTATGGCTACACCTTC | CASNFARWGYGYTF
TRBJ1-1 | - | - | TRBV7-3 | TGTGCCAGCAGACTAAGCTCGGATGCTGAAGCTTTCTTT | CASRLSSDAEAFF
TRBJ2-7 | many | TRBD1 | TRBV6-2/TRBV6-3 | TGTGCCAGCAGTTACGAGGGACAGGGGGCGGTGAAGCAGTACTTC | CASSYEGQGAVKQYF
TRBJ2-5 | many | - | TRBV20-1 | TGCAGTCCAGAAGAGTTGGGGACCCAGTACTTC | CSPEELGTQYF
TRBJ2-1 | many | TRBD2 | TRBV20-1 | TGCAGTGCTAGGACTAGCGGGAGCCGCTCCTACAATGAGCAGTTCTTC | CSARTSGSRSYNEQFF
TRBJ2-5 | medium-sized | TRBD2 | TRBV11-2 | TGTGCCAGCGAGCGGGGTTACCAAGAGACCCAGTACTTC | CASERGYQETQYF
TRBJ2-1 | - | - | TRBV5-1 | TGCACCAGCAGCTTGGGGGCCCCGGAAGCCAATGAACACTTCTTC | CTSSLGAPEANEHFF
TRBJ2-1 | - | - | TRBV11-3 | TGTTCCAGCAGCTTGGATGGGATTGGCGGAGATCCCTACAATGGGCAGTTCTTC | CSSSLDGIGGDPYNGQFF
TRBJ2-5 | - | TRBD1 | TRBV14 | TGTGCCAGCAGCCAAAATCAGGACAGGAGGCTAGAGACCCAGTACTTC | CASSQNQDRRLETQYF
TRBJ2-3 | - | TRBD1 | TRBV6-1 | TGTGCCAGCAGCTACGGGACAGGGCCCACCACTACGCTGTATTTT | CASSYGTGPTTTLYF
TRBJ2-1 | - | - | TRBV12-3/TRBV12-4 | TGTGTCAGCAGTTTACTGGCAGGACGGAATTACAATGAGCAGTTCTTC | CVSSLLAGRNYNEQFF
TRBJ1-5 | - | - | TRBV5-6 | TGTGCCAGCAAGAGTGGGTTTGGAGATCAGCCCCAGCATTTT | CASKSGFGDQPQHF
TRBJ2-1 | many | TRBD2 | TRBV6-6 | TGTGCCAGCAGTTACGCGGGGGGCGACAATGAGCAGTTCTTC | CASSYAGGDNEQFF
TRBJ2-2 | - | TRBD2 | TRBV5-5 | TGTGCCAGTAGCTTTCGGGCTAGCGGGAGGGCCTCCGGGGAGCTGTTTTTT | CASSFRASGRASGELFF
TRBJ2-1 | many | - | TRBV20-1 | TGCAGTGCTAGAGATCCTACGCCAGCAAGCTACAATGAGCAGTTCTTC | CSARDPTPASYNEQFF
TRBJ2-5 | few | TRBD1 | TRBV6-1 | TGTGCCAGCAGTCCGTCGACAGGGGGAGTTGAGACCCAGTACTTC | CASSPSTGGVETQYF
TRBJ1-4 | - | - | TRBV4-2 | TGTGCCAGCAGCCATGGTTCGGGAGGGAGCGAAAAACTGCTTTTT | CASSHGSGGSEKLLF
TRBJ2-3 | many | TRBD2 | TRBV20-1 | TGCAGTGCTAGCCCAGCGGGAAGGGAGGCAGATACGCAGTATTTT | CSASPAGREADTQYF
TRBJ2-7 | - | TRBD1 | TRBV5-1 | TGTGCCAGCAGACACGGGACAGGCGGCCACGAGCAGTACTTC | CASRHGTGGHEQYF
TRBJ1-2 | many | TRBD1 | TRBV5-4 | TGTGCCACCATCCGGGACAGGGGGTTGGGTGGCTACACCTTC | CATIRDRGLGGYTF
TRBJ2-1 | - | TRBD2 | TRBV11-2 | TGCGCCAGCAGCTTAGCGGTAGCGGGAGGGAGTAGACCCTGCAATGAGCAGTTCTTC | CASSLAVAGGSRPCNEQFF